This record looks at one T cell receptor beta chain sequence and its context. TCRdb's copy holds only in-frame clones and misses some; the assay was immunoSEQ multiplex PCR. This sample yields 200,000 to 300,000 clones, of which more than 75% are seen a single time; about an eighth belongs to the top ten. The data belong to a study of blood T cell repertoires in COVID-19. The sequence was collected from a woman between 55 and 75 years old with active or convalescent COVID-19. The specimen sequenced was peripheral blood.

Here the CDR3 reads CASSRGTSGGGNEQFF. The CDR3 region has the DNA TGCGCCAGCAGCCGCGGGACTAGCGGGGGGGGCAATGAGCAGTTCTTC. The chain couples TRBV4-1 to TRBJ2-1, with 16 bases that match TRBD2. Germline V gene data show CDR1 as MGHRA and CDR2 as YSYEKL. The CDR3 is made up of 16 amino acids. V was clipped by 4 bases and J by 6 bases; unmatched bases: 3.